The sequence of this TCR beta chain was determined in a study of blood T cells in healthy people across ages. The V gene's germline CDR1 is MGHRA and CDR2 YSYEKL. The CDR3 is made up of 15 amino acids. V was cut by 1 base and J by 7 bases, with 16 bases left in between. To note about this clonotype: What it binds is not known.

The study, taken as a whole, reports: Comparison with aged donors showed that long-lived donors had more naive CD4+ cells and higher diversity. Estimated diversity, derived from one million T cells, was regarded as an underestimate.

A second PCR, run for about 6 to 11 cycles, used a sample-barcoded 5' primer plus a J-beta primer mix. There were at least 2.5 million CDR3-containing paired-end reads obtained from each sample. TCRdb reprocessed the 5' RACE reads via MiXCR and lists one record per CDR3 protein. Of about a million distinct CDR3 sequences listed, roughly 50% are singletons. The source material was blood. This clonotype was obtained from a woman aged 55-70 years in good health. The V gene is TRBV4-1, the J gene TRBJ1-2, with D possibly matching TRBD1 (6 bases). CDR3 bases: TGCGCCAGCAGCCAAGGGCAGGGGAATACTGCTGGCTACACCTTC. Protein product: CASSQGQGNTAGYTF.